These 13 T cell receptor beta chains were all obtained from the same sample, sequenced in a study of T cells in women clearing cervical HPV infection. Clones were sequenced by immunoSEQ multiplex PCR, and TCRdb holds only the in-frame ones, with some missing. Here the sample table reports about 22,000 clones. Sequencing input: blood buffy coat. These TCRs come from a woman between 18 and 75 years old with a cervical HPV16 infection that either progressed to CIN3+ or cleared (not recorded which).

On this clone: Relative to the germline gene, one junction end is altered; a read error may explain this. The CDR3 extends 3 residues past the end of the read, so its final part is completed from the germline J gene. Other nucleotide sequences from this sample produce the same CDR3. The V call is TRBV4-1, the J call TRBJ1-2, with D possibly matching TRBD1 (5 bases). Germline lookup yields CDR1 MGHRA and CDR2 YSYEKL. CDR3 length: 15 residues. CDR3 protein: CASSQDRSSGYGYTF. CDR3 DNA (partial): TGCGCCAGCAGCCAAGATCGTTCATCAGGGTATGGA.

Details on this clone: The CDR3 extends 3 residues past the end of the read, so its final part is completed from the germline J gene. This chain links TRBV12-3 or TRBV12-4 with TRBJ2-5; a possible D gene is TRBD2 (5 bases). The CDR3 totals 13 residues. V lost 1 base, J lost 5 bases, and 8 bases lay in between. The DNA read from the CDR3 is TGTGCCAGCAGTTTAGGAGAGCGGGAGACC. Its protein product is CASSLGERET. In full, the CDR3 reads CASSLGERETQYF.

The DNA read from the CDR3 is TGTGCCAGCAGTCCCCCGGGACTAGCGACCTCCTACGAG. It codes for CASSPPGLATSYE. The full CDR3 sequence reads CASSPPGLATSYEQYF. This chain links TRBV2 with TRBJ2-7; TRBD2 agrees at 10 bases. The sequence runs out 3 residues before the end of the CDR3; the remainder is reconstructed from the germline J gene. Germline CDR1 is SNHLY and CDR2 is FYNNEI. The V segment lost 5 bases and the J segment 0 bases; nucleotides outside the gene matches: 7. CDR3 length: 16 amino acids.

About this clone itself: The CDR3 is cut off 3 residues early in the read; its end comes from the germline J gene. V is TRBV7-9 and J is TRBJ2-5; 9 positions agree with TRBD1. The germline V gene has CDR1 SEHNR and CDR2 FQNEAQ (reference sequence). The CDR3 runs 15 residues. The V and J ends lost 5 bases and 5 bases, in that order; junction bases with no gene match: 9. The CDR3 bases that were read are TGTGCCAGCAGCCCGGGACAGGGCGCGTCGGAGACC. It yields the protein CASSPGQGASET. The complete CDR3 protein is CASSPGQGASETQYF.

About this clone itself: The CDR3 end is not reached by the read, which stops 3 residues before it; the germline J gene fills it in. The chain recombines TRBV28 with TRBJ2-5; D is perhaps TRBD2 (7 bases). The germline V and J ends were trimmed by 6 bases and 5 bases, with 25 bases remaining between them. The CDR3 is 17 amino acids. The germline V gene encodes CDR1 MDHEN and CDR2 SYDVKM. The CDR3 loop is CASRQTDAGAYGETQYF. CDR3 bases read: TGTGCCAGCAGACAAACAGACGCGGGGGCTTATGGGGAGACC.

A remark on this clone: The observed sequence ends 3 residues before the CDR3 terminus, with the missing tail filled in from the germline J gene. This chain uses TRBV28 with TRBJ2-7; tentative D call: TRBD1 (6 bases). V was trimmed by 2 bases and J by 2 bases, leaving 13 bases between them. Germline CDR1 is MDHEN and CDR2 is SYDVKM. This CDR3 contains 15 residues. The chain's CDR3 is CASSLIGTPPYEQYF. The DNA read from the CDR3 is TGTGCCAGCAGTTTAATCGGGACACCTCCCTACGAG.

For this clone: The CDR3 is cut off 3 residues early in the read; its end comes from the germline J gene. The chain combines TRBV7-3 with TRBJ2-3; TRBD2 agrees at 9 bases. The CDR3 consists of 15 residues. CDR1 and CDR2 (germline): SGHTA, FQGTGA. CDR3 loop: CASSLGGGGQETQYF. Incomplete CDR3 DNA: TGTGCCAGCAGCTTGGGCGGGGGGGGGCAAGAGACG.

The sequenced CDR3 bases are TGCGCCAGCAGCTTGGCAGGGGGCGAGGGC. This encodes CASSLAGGEG. The full CDR3 is CASSLAGGEGYTF. The rearrangement joins TRBV5-1 to TRBJ1-2, with 8 bases fitting TRBD1. The read stops 3 residues short of the end of the CDR3; the missing end is completed from the germline J gene. The CDR3 is 13 amino acids. In germline, CDR1 is SGHRS, CDR2 YFSETQ.

Worth noting for this clone: Coverage ceases 3 residues before the CDR3 finishes, and the germline J gene fills in the end. V is TRBV10-2 and J is TRBJ2-1; 12 bases fit TRBD2. The CDR3 loop spans 14 amino acids. CDR1 is WSHSY, CDR2 SAAADI, per germline. V shed 8 bases, J shed 6 bases, and the junction held 5 bases outside the gene matches. CDR3 sequence reads: CASGGLAGFNEQFF. Incomplete CDR3 DNA: TGCGCCAGCGGAGGACTAGCGGGATTCAATGAG.

Details on this clone: The read is 3 residues too short to cover the CDR3 end, so that end is filled in from the germline J gene. The rearrangement uses TRBV30 and TRBJ2-4; TRBD1 might be the D (6 bases). This CDR3 is built from 12 residues. CDR1 and CDR2 (germline): GTSNPN, SVGIG (reference sequence). CDR3 in amino acids: CAWSISGAGQYF. The sequenced CDR3 bases are TGTGCCTGGAGTATTTCAGGGGCGGGT.

Comments on this clone: Coverage ceases 3 residues before the CDR3 finishes, and the germline J gene fills in the end. J is TRBJ1-5 and V is TRBV4-1; TRBD1 is a possible D gene (6 bases). Germline CDR1 MGHRA, CDR2 YSYEKL. V shed 6 bases and J shed 2 bases, with 14 bases lying between them. This CDR3 comprises 15 residues. The sequenced part of the CDR3 DNA is TGCGCCAGCAGTCACAGGGAATCGGGCAATCAGCCC. Protein product: CASSHRESGNQP. From start to end, the CDR3 is CASSHRESGNQPQHF.

As to this clone: The CDR3 is cut off 3 residues early in the read; its end comes from the germline J gene. The same CDR3 can be traced to other DNA sequences in this sample. The J gene is TRBJ1-2, the V gene TRBV28; a weak D match, TRBD1 (6 bases). Germline-derived CDR1 and CDR2 are MDHEN and SYDVKM. Deletions cut 2 bases from V and 0 bases from J, with 10 bases between. The CDR3 runs to 15 residues. The CDR3 protein is CASSLRQVTNYGYTF. The sequenced part of the CDR3 DNA is TGTGCCAGCAGTTTACGACAGGTGACTAACTATGGC.

On this clone: The read stops 3 residues short of the end of the CDR3; the missing end is completed from the germline J gene. This chain uses TRBV14 with TRBJ1-1; 7 bases are a match to TRBD1. The CDR3 has 16 amino acids. Unmatched junction bases numbered 8, after V lost 4 bases and J lost 0 bases. Germline V gene lookup returns CDR1 SGHDN and CDR2 FVKESK. The CDR3 bases that were read are TGTGCCAGCAGCCGACTTGGGACAGAGATGAACACTGAA. Translated, it gives CASSRLGTEMNTE. From start to end, the CDR3 is CASSRLGTEMNTEAFF.